This T cell receptor beta chain was identified during a study of T cells after posttransplantation cyclophosphamide. General study findings and limits: Skin or GI-infiltrating T cells shared few TRB sequences with blood. After PTCy, TRB diversity resembled that of CNI/methotrexate controls. Later blood repertoires were often dominated by clones from the donor CD8+ memory compartment.

Cyclophosphamide on days +3 and +4 followed busulfan-fludarabine conditioning and a marrow graft. Produced via immunoSEQ multiplex PCR; TCRdb's table is partial and in-frame only. The table has around 2,900 clones, around 62% seen once. On this clone: Its antigen is unidentified.

The CDR3 is 15 amino acids. The V gene lost 5 bases and the J gene lost 3 bases, with 17 bases spanning the gap. The germline CDR1 and CDR2 sequences are MNHNS and SASEGT. The origin of this receptor is a male patient aged 60 to 75 who received an allogeneic stem cell transplant from a related donor and was CMV-positive. Some of these T cells may belong to the graft donor. This chain uses TRBV6-1 with TRBJ2-7; no clear D. Specimen: PBMCs, collected 30 days after allogeneic stem cell transplant with posttransplant cyclophosphamide. In DNA form, the CDR3 reads TGTGCCAGCAGTTCTTACCAAGCCCCCTACTACGAGCAGTACTTC. Translating it yields CASSSYQAPYYEQYF.